The 21 T cell receptor beta chains below come from one sample, sequenced in a study of cytomegalovirus exposure and HLA in healthy donors. In the PCR, 60 Vbeta and 13 Jbeta primers were used. Produced via immunoSEQ multiplex PCR; TCRdb's table is partial and in-frame only. Of 100,000 to 150,000 clones in the sample, 77% were seen once. The specimen sequenced was PBMCs. Receptor source: a woman aged 40 to 55 in good health and CMV-seropositive.

The rearrangement uses TRBV29-1 and TRBJ2-4, with 8 positions matching TRBD1. This CDR3 has 15 amino acids. The ends lost 4 bases at V and 0 bases at J; junction bases unmatched: 5. Per germline, CDR1 SQVTM and CDR2 ANQGSEA. The CDR3 sequence is CSVGTGNLAKNIQYF. CDR3 DNA sequence: TGCAGCGTTGGGACAGGGAACCTAGCCAAAAACATTCAGTACTTC.

The genes are TRBV28 and TRBJ1-5; D gene uncertain. The CDR3 sequence is 11 residues long. CDR1 and CDR2 (germline): MDHEN, SYDVKM. V was pared by 5 bases and J by 5 bases, with 4 bases between. The CDR3 here is CASSPDQPQHF. DNA for the CDR3: TGTGCCAGCAGTCCCGATCAGCCCCAGCATTTT.

V and J are TRBV7-8 and TRBJ1-1; maybe TRBD1 (6 bases). Germline loops: CDR1 SGHVS, CDR2 FQNEAQ. With 5 bases removed from V and 4 bases from J, the gap between germline ends came to 17 bases. This CDR3 region has 15 residues. CDR3 amino acids: CASSRVRVGGTEAFF. CDR3 DNA sequence: TGTGCCAGCAGCCGGGTCAGGGTAGGGGGCACTGAAGCTTTCTTT.

The V call is TRBV5-1, the J call TRBJ1-2; 9 bases align to TRBD1. CDR3 length: 17 amino acids. CDR1 is SGHRS and CDR2 is YFSETQ in the germline V gene. V lost 4 bases, J lost 3 bases, and 13 bases stayed unmatched. CDR3: CASSHDPDRGGYYGYTF. Here the CDR3 DNA reads TGCGCCAGCAGCCACGACCCGGACAGGGGCGGTTACTATGGCTACACCTTC.

The V gene is TRBV7-3, the J gene TRBJ2-6, with 8 bases matching TRBD1. Germline V CDR1 and CDR2: SGHTA, FQGTGA. This CDR3 contains 16 residues. V shed 4 bases and J 2 bases; nucleotides not matched to a gene: 4. The CDR3 loop reads CASSSSGGTGANVLTF. CDR3 sequence (DNA): TGTGCCAGCAGCTCCTCAGGGGGCACTGGGGCCAACGTCCTGACTTTC. The complete variable domain, with remaining parts taken from reference TRBV7-3 and TRBJ2-6, reads GAGVSQTPSNKVTEKGKYVELRCDPISGHTALYWYRQSLGQGPEFLIYFQGTGAADDSGLPNDRFFAVRPEGSVSTLKIQRTERGDSAVYLCASSSSGGTGANVLTFGAGSRLTVL.

This clone came up many times. The rearrangement links TRBV15 to TRBJ2-5; 7 bases are shared with TRBD2. V trimming: 8 bases; J trimming: 4 bases; junction bases outside the gene matches: 7. The length of the CDR3 is 13 residues. Germline loops: CDR1 LNHNV, CDR2 YYDKDF (reference sequence). DNA of the CDR3: TGTGCCACCTCCGGGTGGGGGGGAGAGACCCAGTACTTC. This translates into CATSGWGGETQYF.

The chain carries TRBV6-1 and TRBJ1-4; D remains unclear. V lost 1 base and J lost 4, with 7 bases in between. The germline V gene has CDR1 MNHNS and CDR2 SASEGT. The CDR3 has 14 residues. The CDR3 reads CASSEEFFNEKLFF. CDR3 sequence (DNA): TGTGCCAGCAGTGAAGAATTCTTTAATGAAAAACTGTTTTTT.

The chain couples TRBV18 to TRBJ1-1; 11 bases map to TRBD1. Per germline, CDR1 KGHSH and CDR2 LQKENI. This CDR3 is 16 amino acids long. Trimming at V came to 5 bases and at J to 4 bases, leaving 9 bases not matched to a gene. CDR3 amino acids: CASSLGQGALGTEAFF. CDR3 DNA: TGTGCCAGCTCATTAGGACAGGGGGCTCTCGGCACTGAAGCTTTCTTT. Filled out from reference TRBV18 and TRBJ1-1, the complete variable domain reads NAGVMQNPRHLVRRRGQEARLRCSPMKGHSHVYWYRQLPEEGLKFMVYLQKENIIDESGMPKERFSAEFPKEGPSILRIQQVVRGDSAAYFCASSLGQGALGTEAFFGQGTRLTVV.

This clone is a singleton in its sample. The V call is TRBV5-1, the J call TRBJ1-4, with no clear D. This CDR3 has 12 residues. Per germline, CDR1 SGHRS and CDR2 YFSETQ. V gave up 4 bases and J gave up 7 bases, with 8 bases separating them. CDR3 residues: CASSPRGEKLFF. The CDR3 nucleotides read TGCGCCAGCAGCCCCCGGGGTGAAAAACTGTTTTTT.

The V call is TRBV15, the J call TRBJ2-5; D perhaps matches TRBD1 (7 bases). This CDR3 has 16 residues. The V end was cut by 1 base, the J end by 2 bases, with 14 bases between. The germline CDR1 and CDR2 sequences are LNHNV and YYDKDF (reference sequence). The CDR3 bases are TGTGCCACCAGCAGAGGCGGGACAGCGTTACAAGAGACCCAGTACTTC. Its protein product is CATSRGGTALQETQYF. The full variable domain, with the rest looked up from reference TRBV15 and TRBJ2-5, is DAMVIQNPRYQVTQFGKPVTLSCSQTLNHNVMYWYQQKSSQAPKLLFHYYDKDFNNEADTPDNFQSRRPNTSFCFLDIRSPGLGDTAMYLCATSRGGTALQETQYFGPGTRLLVL.

The chain is built from TRBV29-1 and TRBJ2-1; TRBD2 aligns across 11 bases. Losses at the gene ends were 6 bases for V and 5 bases for J; bases not matched to a gene: 0. Germline CDR1 is SQVTM and CDR2 is ANQGSEA. The CDR3 has 12 residues. The CDR3, as DNA: TGCAGCGTGGGACTAGCGGACAATGAGCAGTTCTTC. It yields the protein CSVGLADNEQFF.

V gene TRBV30 combines with J gene TRBJ1-1; a possible D gene is TRBD1 (6 bases). The CDR3 covers 14 residues. Trimming took off 0 bases at V and 4 bases at J, with 12 bases between the two ends. Per the germline V gene, CDR1 is GTSNPN and CDR2 is SVGIG (reference sequence). For the CDR3, the DNA is TGTGCCTGGAGTGTAATCCAGGGGACCACTGAAGCTTTCTTT. Protein sequence: CAWSVIQGTTEAFF.

The rearrangement links TRBV5-1 to TRBJ2-1; 11 bases are shared with TRBD2. Trimming took 2 bases from V and 8 from J; bases not matched to a gene: 9. The CDR3 has 16 residues. Germline CDR1 SGHRS, CDR2 YFSETQ. Here the CDR3 DNA reads TGCGCCAGCAGCTTCGATAGCGGGAGGGCTAGGGATGAGCAGTTCTTC. Encoded protein: CASSFDSGRARDEQFF.

The J gene is TRBJ2-2, the V gene TRBV11-2; perhaps TRBD1 as D (6 bases). Germline V gene data show CDR1 as SGHAT and CDR2 as FQNNGV. The CDR3 has 15 amino acids. V was pared by 5 bases and J by 4 bases, with 14 bases between. In DNA form, the CDR3 reads TGTGCCAGCAGCCTAAAAACAGGGTCCACCGGGGAGCTGTTTTTT. Amino acids: CASSLKTGSTGELFF.

The chain employs TRBV2 and TRBJ2-1; the match to TRBD1 covers 8 bases. There are 13 residues in the CDR3. The germline V gene encodes CDR1 SNHLY and CDR2 FYNNEI. V trimming: 8 bases; J trimming: 4 bases; junction bases outside the gene matches: 4. The CDR3, as DNA: TGTGCCAGCGGACAGGGAATATACAATGAGCAGTTCTTC. Its protein is CASGQGIYNEQFF.

The J gene is TRBJ1-1, the V gene TRBV19; D is uncertain. V dropped 4 bases and J dropped 3 bases, with 12 bases sitting between them. Germline CDR1 reads LNHDA; CDR2 reads SQIVND (reference sequence). There are 14 residues in the CDR3. The CDR3 is CASSTLQWDTEAFF. The DNA for the CDR3 is TGTGCCAGTAGTACATTACAGTGGGACACTGAAGCTTTCTTT.

V and J are TRBV11-2 and TRBJ2-7; 8 bases fit TRBD2. Germline CDR1 SGHAT, CDR2 FQNNGV. The CDR3 runs to 17 residues. Trimming took 5 bases from V and 7 from J; bases not matched to a gene: 19. CDR3 sequence: CASSPLAGAGGRREQYF. CDR3 bases: TGTGCCAGCAGCCCCCTAGCGGGCGCCGGCGGAAGGAGAGAGCAGTACTTC.

This clone was recorded only once. J is TRBJ2-3 and V is TRBV20-1; D gene unclear. The CDR3 has 11 residues. Trimming took off 4 bases at V and 10 bases at J, with 12 bases between the two ends. CDR1 is DFQATT and CDR2 is SNEGSKA in the germline V gene (reference sequence). This chain's CDR3 is CSAMRSTPQYF. CDR3 nucleotides: TGCAGTGCTATGAGATCGACTCCGCAGTATTTT.

In this sample, this clone turned up a few times. The chain couples TRBV10-3 to TRBJ2-6; 8 positions agree with TRBD2. The CDR3 is 17 amino acids. V lost 7 bases, J lost 0 bases, and 8 bases stayed unmatched. Germline loops: CDR1 ENHRY, CDR2 SYGVKD. CDR3 region: CAINPGLGASGANVLTF. The CDR3 DNA is TGTGCCATCAATCCGGGACTAGGGGCCTCTGGGGCCAACGTCCTGACTTTC.

The chain couples TRBV5-1 to TRBJ2-5; tentative D call: TRBD2 (6 bases). Germline assignment: CDR1 SGHRS and CDR2 YFSETQ. V lost 4 bases and J 4 bases, leaving 17 bases between the germline ends. This CDR3 is 15 amino acids long. The CDR3 region has the DNA TGCGCCAGCAGCCCGGGGGACCGGCAGCGAGAGACCCAGTACTTC. Protein: CASSPGDRQRETQYF.

This clone was found a few times. The V gene is TRBV28, the J gene TRBJ2-2; D possibly corresponds to TRBD2 (6 bases). V was cut by 10 bases and J by 6 bases, with 18 bases left in between. The CDR3 sequence is 14 residues long. Germline lookup yields CDR1 MDHEN and CDR2 SYDVKM. The CDR3 sequence: CATLLGGNAGELFF. DNA of the CDR3: TGTGCCACCCTACTGGGCGGGAATGCCGGGGAGCTGTTTTTT.